Listed below are T cell receptor beta chains from one sample, sequenced in a study of blood T cell repertoires in COVID-19. The assay was immunoSEQ multiplex PCR, and TCRdb's table has in-frame clones only and misses some. The sample lists hundreds of thousands of clones; around 87% were seen once. Input material: PBMCs or T cells enriched from blood (not recorded which). Receptors originate from a man aged 18 to 35 who had recovered from COVID-19. Each CDR3 is given with its conserved first and last residue. Each record gives: CDR3 protein, CDR3 DNA, V gene, clone size, J gene, D gene, CDR3 length. A D gene is named only where the DNA matches it firmly. A row's size may be missing; if present it is once, few, many or a size class.

CDR3 protein: CSAIDTEQGIGQPQHF
CDR3 DNA: TGCAGTGCTATTGACACAGAGCAGGGGATTGGTCAGCCCCAGCATTTT
V gene: TRBV20-1
clone size: .
J gene: TRBJ1-5
D gene: .
CDR3 length: 16

CDR3 protein: CASSLGTSQGQPQHF
CDR3 DNA: TGTGCCAGCAGCCTTGGGACATCTCAGGGACAGCCCCAGCATTTT
V gene: TRBV3-1/TRBV3-2
clone size: once
J gene: TRBJ1-5
D gene: .
CDR3 length: 15

CDR3 protein: CATSDRPGTRRHGELFF
CDR3 DNA: TGTGCCACCAGTGACCGGCCCGGGACTAGGAGGCACGGGGAGCTGTTTTTT
V gene: TRBV24-1
clone size: .
J gene: TRBJ2-2
D gene: TRBD2
CDR3 length: 17

CDR3 protein: CATHVIGQGNTF
CDR3 DNA: TGTGCCACTCACGTGATAGGTCAGGGCAACACCTTC
V gene: TRBV6-5
clone size: .
J gene: TRBJ1-2
D gene: .
CDR3 length: 12

CDR3 protein: CASSYRQGGNYGYTF
CDR3 DNA: TGTGCCAGCAGTTACCGACAGGGAGGTAACTATGGCTACACCTTC
V gene: TRBV6-5
clone size: .
J gene: TRBJ1-2
D gene: TRBD1
CDR3 length: 15

CDR3 protein: CATSEATGGEADTQYF
CDR3 DNA: TGTGCCACCAGTGAGGCTACAGGGGGAGAGGCAGATACGCAGTATTTT
V gene: TRBV24-1
clone size: .
J gene: TRBJ2-3
D gene: TRBD1
CDR3 length: 16

CDR3 protein: CAIRRQAQETQYF
CDR3 DNA: TGTGCCATCAGGAGACAGGCCCAAGAGACCCAGTACTTC
V gene: TRBV10-3
clone size: .
J gene: TRBJ2-5
D gene: .
CDR3 length: 13

CDR3 protein: CAISVEGGVRSYNEQFF
CDR3 DNA: TGTGCCATCAGTGTCGAGGGGGGGGTGAGGTCCTACAATGAGCAGTTCTTC
V gene: TRBV10-3
clone size: .
J gene: TRBJ2-1
D gene: .
CDR3 length: 17

CDR3 protein: CASSYSRETGTGGRETQYF
CDR3 DNA: TGTGCCAGCAGTTACTCGAGAGAGACCGGGACAGGGGGCCGGGAGACCCAGTACTTC
V gene: TRBV6-2/TRBV6-3
clone size: .
J gene: TRBJ2-5
D gene: TRBD1
CDR3 length: 19

CDR3 protein: CASSERQGTVSEAFF
CDR3 DNA: TGTGCCAGCAGCGAACGACAGGGGACTGTTTCTGAAGCTTTCTTT
V gene: TRBV9
clone size: .
J gene: TRBJ1-1
D gene: TRBD1
CDR3 length: 15

CDR3 protein: CASSTGRQGRTDTQYF
CDR3 DNA: TGTGCCAGTAGTACGGGTCGGCAGGGGCGAACAGATACGCAGTATTTT
V gene: TRBV19
clone size: .
J gene: TRBJ2-3
D gene: .
CDR3 length: 16

CDR3 protein: CASSFGQASREAFF
CDR3 DNA: TGCGCCAGCAGCTTTGGTCAGGCCAGCAGGGAAGCTTTCTTT
V gene: TRBV5-1
clone size: .
J gene: TRBJ1-1
D gene: .
CDR3 length: 14

CDR3 protein: CASTMSQGYEQYF
CDR3 DNA: TGTGCCAGCACTATGTCACAGGGTTACGAGCAGTACTTC
V gene: TRBV7-9
clone size: once
J gene: TRBJ2-7
D gene: .
CDR3 length: 13

CDR3 protein: CSVDQGAGGYTF
CDR3 DNA: TGCAGCGTAGACCAGGGGGCTGGTGGCTACACCTTC
V gene: TRBV29-1
clone size: .
J gene: TRBJ1-2
D gene: TRBD1
CDR3 length: 12

CDR3 protein: CASSGTGANMDTQYF
CDR3 DNA: TGTGCCAGCAGTGGGACAGGGGCGAACATGGATACGCAGTATTTT
V gene: TRBV2
clone size: .
J gene: TRBJ2-3
D gene: TRBD1
CDR3 length: 15

CDR3 protein: CASSFSIRGAQETQYF
CDR3 DNA: TGTGCCAGCAGCTTTTCTATCCGGGGGGCACAAGAGACCCAGTACTTC
V gene: TRBV5-5
clone size: .
J gene: TRBJ2-5
D gene: .
CDR3 length: 16

CDR3 protein: CAWGRQGLYGYTF
CDR3 DNA: TGTGCCTGGGGACGACAGGGCCTCTATGGCTACACCTTC
V gene: TRBV30
clone size: .
J gene: TRBJ1-2
D gene: TRBD1
CDR3 length: 13

CDR3 protein: CASSLNSYQPQHF
CDR3 DNA: TGTGCCAGCAGCTTGAACTCTTATCAGCCCCAGCATTTT
V gene: TRBV7-2
clone size: .
J gene: TRBJ1-5
D gene: .
CDR3 length: 13

CDR3 protein: CASSYRDYGYTF
CDR3 DNA: TGTGCCAGCAGCTACAGGGACTATGGCTACACCTTC
V gene: TRBV12-3/TRBV12-4
clone size: .
J gene: TRBJ1-2
D gene: .
CDR3 length: 12

CDR3 protein: CASFNAGGRPEKLFF
CDR3 DNA: TGTGCCAGCTTTAATGCAGGGGGCCGCCCTGAAAAACTGTTTTTT
V gene: TRBV7-9
clone size: .
J gene: TRBJ1-4
D gene: TRBD1
CDR3 length: 15

CDR3 protein: CASSLTQGSYEQYF
CDR3 DNA: TGCGCCAGCAGCTTAACGCAGGGATCCTACGAGCAGTACTTC
V gene: TRBV5-1
clone size: .
J gene: TRBJ2-7
D gene: .
CDR3 length: 14

CDR3 protein: CASTQRIGQGLPYGYTF
CDR3 DNA: TGTGCCAGCACGCAACGCATCGGACAGGGCTTGCCCTATGGCTACACCTTC
V gene: TRBV27
clone size: once
J gene: TRBJ1-2
D gene: TRBD1
CDR3 length: 17

CDR3 protein: CASSSSGAVNTEAFF
CDR3 DNA: TGTGCCAGCAGTTCATCGGGGGCCGTGAACACTGAAGCTTTCTTT
V gene: TRBV27
clone size: few
J gene: TRBJ1-1
D gene: .
CDR3 length: 15

CDR3 protein: CASSPQGPPLGANVLTF
CDR3 DNA: TGCGCCAGCAGCCCACAGGGGCCACCTCTTGGGGCCAACGTCCTGACTTTC
V gene: TRBV5-1
clone size: .
J gene: TRBJ2-6
D gene: TRBD1
CDR3 length: 17

CDR3 protein: CASSHPRESSYNEQFF
CDR3 DNA: TGTGCCAGCAGCCACCCGCGTGAGAGCTCCTACAATGAGCAGTTCTTC
V gene: TRBV9
clone size: .
J gene: TRBJ2-1
D gene: .
CDR3 length: 16

CDR3 protein: CASSQGGRSTDTQYF
CDR3 DNA: TGCGCCAGCAGCCAAGGCGGGAGATCCACAGATACGCAGTATTTT
V gene: TRBV4-1
clone size: .
J gene: TRBJ2-3
D gene: TRBD2
CDR3 length: 15

CDR3 protein: CASSITTGGNEQYF
CDR3 DNA: TGTGCCAGCAGCATAACGACAGGAGGAAACGAGCAGTACTTC
V gene: TRBV9
clone size: .
J gene: TRBJ2-7
D gene: .
CDR3 length: 14

CDR3 protein: CASLLWGEGGELFF
CDR3 DNA: TGTGCCAGCCTCTTATGGGGGGAAGGCGGGGAGCTGTTTTTT
V gene: TRBV27
clone size: .
J gene: TRBJ2-2
D gene: .
CDR3 length: 14

CDR3 protein: CASSLNRGELFF
CDR3 DNA: TGTGCCAGCAGCTTGAACAGGGGGGAGCTGTTTTTT
V gene: TRBV5-5
clone size: .
J gene: TRBJ2-2
D gene: .
CDR3 length: 12

CDR3 protein: CASSSGSISGVQFF
CDR3 DNA: TGTGCCAGCAGTAGCGGGAGTATTTCCGGCGTGCAGTTCTTC
V gene: TRBV6-4
clone size: once
J gene: TRBJ2-1
D gene: TRBD2
CDR3 length: 14

CDR3 protein: CASSIGTAEAFF
CDR3 DNA: TGTGCCAGCAGCATTGGGACAGCTGAAGCTTTCTTT
V gene: TRBV7-9
clone size: .
J gene: TRBJ1-1
D gene: TRBD1
CDR3 length: 12

CDR3 protein: CASSSRQGLYTGELFF
CDR3 DNA: TGTGCCAGCAGCTCGAGGCAGGGTTTATATACCGGGGAGCTGTTTTTT
V gene: TRBV7-2
clone size: .
J gene: TRBJ2-2
D gene: .
CDR3 length: 16

CDR3 protein: CASRATGGFGGELFF
CDR3 DNA: TGTGCCAGTAGGGCCACAGGGGGATTTGGCGGGGAGCTGTTTTTT
V gene: TRBV19
clone size: .
J gene: TRBJ2-2
D gene: TRBD1
CDR3 length: 15

CDR3 protein: CASSLGTSGGAETQYF
CDR3 DNA: TGCGCCAGCAGCTTGGGGACTAGCGGGGGGGCAGAGACCCAGTACTTC
V gene: TRBV5-1
clone size: once
J gene: TRBJ2-5
D gene: TRBD2
CDR3 length: 16

CDR3 protein: CASSNEVRNEKLFF
CDR3 DNA: TGTGCCAGCAGTAATGAGGTCCGCAATGAAAAACTGTTTTTT
V gene: TRBV2
clone size: .
J gene: TRBJ1-4
D gene: .
CDR3 length: 14

CDR3 protein: CAITGQPANPGNTIYF
CDR3 DNA: TGTGCCATAACGGGACAGCCCGCAAACCCTGGAAACACCATATATTTT
V gene: TRBV5-4
clone size: .
J gene: TRBJ1-3
D gene: TRBD1
CDR3 length: 16

CDR3 protein: CASSFGWPGDYNEQFF
CDR3 DNA: TGTGCCAGCAGCTTCGGATGGCCAGGGGACTACAATGAGCAGTTCTTC
V gene: TRBV5-8
clone size: .
J gene: TRBJ2-1
D gene: .
CDR3 length: 16

CDR3 protein: CASSWGLVQGATATNEKLFF
CDR3 DNA: TGCGCCAGCAGCTGGGGGTTAGTACAGGGCGCTACTGCAACTAATGAAAAACTGTTTTTT
V gene: TRBV5-1
clone size: .
J gene: TRBJ1-4
D gene: .
CDR3 length: 20

CDR3 protein: CASSSLGGTGAYEQYF
CDR3 DNA: TGTGCCAGCAGTTCCCTGGGGGGGACAGGGGCCTACGAGCAGTACTTC
V gene: TRBV28
clone size: .
J gene: TRBJ2-7
D gene: TRBD1
CDR3 length: 16

CDR3 protein: CASSLDRRANEQFF
CDR3 DNA: TGCGCCAGCAGCTTGGATAGGCGGGCGAATGAGCAGTTCTTC
V gene: TRBV5-1
clone size: .
J gene: TRBJ2-1
D gene: .
CDR3 length: 14

CDR3 protein: CASRVTAGDRGHNTEAFF
CDR3 DNA: TGTGCCAGCAGGGTCACGGCGGGGGACAGGGGGCATAACACTGAAGCTTTCTTT
V gene: TRBV2
clone size: .
J gene: TRBJ1-1
D gene: TRBD1
CDR3 length: 18

CDR3 protein: CASSTVPQRSSYNEQFF
CDR3 DNA: TGTGCCAGTAGTACCGTCCCCCAGCGGAGCTCCTACAATGAGCAGTTCTTC
V gene: TRBV19
clone size: .
J gene: TRBJ2-1
D gene: .
CDR3 length: 17

CDR3 protein: CASSARTGPNEKLFF
CDR3 DNA: TGTGCCAGCAGCGCGAGGACAGGTCCTAATGAAAAACTGTTTTTT
V gene: TRBV5-5
clone size: few
J gene: TRBJ1-4
D gene: TRBD1
CDR3 length: 15

CDR3 protein: CASSPGQSNYGYTF
CDR3 DNA: TGCGCCAGCAGCCCGGGACAGTCAAACTATGGCTACACCTTC
V gene: TRBV4-1
clone size: .
J gene: TRBJ1-2
D gene: TRBD1
CDR3 length: 14

CDR3 protein: CASSQDLQDSSGNTIYF
CDR3 DNA: TGCGCCAGCAGCCAAGATCTCCAGGATAGCTCTGGAAACACCATATATTTT
V gene: TRBV4-1
clone size: .
J gene: TRBJ1-3
D gene: .
CDR3 length: 17

CDR3 protein: CASSLGQGYGYTF
CDR3 DNA: TGTGCCAGCAGCTTAGGACAGGGGTATGGCTACACCTTC
V gene: TRBV11-2
clone size: .
J gene: TRBJ1-2
D gene: TRBD1
CDR3 length: 13

CDR3 protein: CASGLQAGIAFF
CDR3 DNA: TGTGCTAGTGGTTTACAGGCAGGGATAGCTTTCTTT
V gene: TRBV12-5
clone size: .
J gene: TRBJ1-1
D gene: .
CDR3 length: 12

CDR3 protein: CASSSPIHRGLETQYF
CDR3 DNA: TGTGCCAGCAGTTCTCCTATCCACAGGGGGTTGGAGACCCAGTACTTC
V gene: TRBV28
clone size: .
J gene: TRBJ2-5
D gene: TRBD1
CDR3 length: 16

CDR3 protein: CASSVLGVQETQYF
CDR3 DNA: TGTGCCAGCAGCGTACTCGGGGTCCAAGAGACCCAGTACTTC
V gene: TRBV9
clone size: once
J gene: TRBJ2-5
D gene: .
CDR3 length: 14

CDR3 protein: CASASGQIIYEQYF
CDR3 DNA: TGTGCCAGCGCCTCGGGACAGATTATCTACGAGCAGTACTTC
V gene: TRBV18
clone size: .
J gene: TRBJ2-7
D gene: TRBD1
CDR3 length: 14

CDR3 protein: CASSRDPINYGYTF
CDR3 DNA: TGCGCCAGCAGCCGGGATCCCATTAACTATGGCTACACCTTC
V gene: TRBV10-2
clone size: .
J gene: TRBJ1-2
D gene: .
CDR3 length: 14

CDR3 protein: CASSQSRGPYNEQFF
CDR3 DNA: TGCGCCAGCAGCCAGTCCAGGGGCCCGTACAATGAGCAGTTCTTC
V gene: TRBV4-3
clone size: .
J gene: TRBJ2-1
D gene: .
CDR3 length: 15

CDR3 protein: CASSVARFGGSTDTQYF
CDR3 DNA: TGTGCCAGCAGCGTAGCCAGGTTTGGAGGGAGCACAGATACGCAGTATTTT
V gene: TRBV9
clone size: .
J gene: TRBJ2-3
D gene: .
CDR3 length: 17

CDR3 protein: CASSPKSSSYEQYF
CDR3 DNA: TGCGCCAGCAGCCCCAAAAGTAGCTCCTACGAGCAGTACTTC
V gene: TRBV5-1
clone size: .
J gene: TRBJ2-7
D gene: .
CDR3 length: 14

CDR3 protein: CASSESDRGYGYTF
CDR3 DNA: TGTGCCAGCAGTGAATCTGACAGGGGATATGGCTACACCTTC
V gene: TRBV6-1
clone size: .
J gene: TRBJ1-2
D gene: TRBD1
CDR3 length: 14

CDR3 protein: CASSSGTSGPREQYF
CDR3 DNA: TGCGCCAGCAGTTCAGGGACTAGCGGGCCTCGGGAGCAGTACTTC
V gene: TRBV10-1
clone size: .
J gene: TRBJ2-7
D gene: TRBD2
CDR3 length: 15

CDR3 protein: CAWSLLAGETQYF
CDR3 DNA: TGTGCCTGGAGTTTACTAGCGGGAGAGACCCAGTACTTC
V gene: TRBV30
clone size: few
J gene: TRBJ2-5
D gene: TRBD2
CDR3 length: 13

CDR3 protein: CASSVGGQGYNEQFF
CDR3 DNA: TGTGCCAGCAGCGTAGGGGGACAGGGGTACAATGAGCAGTTCTTC
V gene: TRBV11-3
clone size: .
J gene: TRBJ2-1
D gene: TRBD1
CDR3 length: 15